The sequence of this TCR beta chain was determined in a study of CD8+CD57+ T cells in acquired aplastic anemia. Genomic DNA served as template for TCR beta VDJ and CDR3 profiling. Each CDR3 protein is one row after TCRdb ran MiXCR on the reads. The sample holds just over 450,000 distinct CDR3 sequences, around 30% seen once. Whoever was chosen for sequencing had shown CD8+CD57+ cell expansion by flow cytometry. In its sample, this clonotype was seen a few times. This clonotype was obtained from a human donor with aplastic anemia. Sample: sorted CD4+, CD8+, or CD8+CD57+ T cells (not recorded which) from PBMCs.

As DNA, the CDR3 is TGCAGTGCTAGAGATGATTTACAGAAGCCCTACGAGCAGTACTTC. This encodes CSARDDLQKPYEQYF. The rearrangement links TRBV20-1 to TRBJ2-7; D uncertain. Trimming took off 0 bases at V and 2 bases at J, with 14 bases between the two ends. Germline V gene data show CDR1 as DFQATT and CDR2 as SNEGSKA (reference sequence). The length of the CDR3 is 15 residues.